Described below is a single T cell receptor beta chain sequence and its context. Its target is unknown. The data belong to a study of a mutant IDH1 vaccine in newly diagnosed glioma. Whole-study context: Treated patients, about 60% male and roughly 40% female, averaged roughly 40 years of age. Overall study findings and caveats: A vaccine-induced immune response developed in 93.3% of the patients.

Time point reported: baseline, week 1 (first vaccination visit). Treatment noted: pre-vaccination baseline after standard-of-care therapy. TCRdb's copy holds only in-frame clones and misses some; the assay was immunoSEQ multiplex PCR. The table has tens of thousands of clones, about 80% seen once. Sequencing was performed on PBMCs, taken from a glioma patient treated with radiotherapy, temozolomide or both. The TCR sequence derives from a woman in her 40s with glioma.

This CDR3 reads CASIRDEANYGYTF. In DNA, the CDR3 is TGTGCCAGCATCCGGGACGAAGCTAACTATGGCTACACCTTC. The V and J genes are TRBV10-3 and TRBJ1-2, with a weak D call TRBD1 (5 bases). In germline, CDR1 is ENHRY, CDR2 SYGVKD. Trimming stripped 10 bases from V and 0 bases from J, with 15 bases between. The CDR3 contains 14 residues.